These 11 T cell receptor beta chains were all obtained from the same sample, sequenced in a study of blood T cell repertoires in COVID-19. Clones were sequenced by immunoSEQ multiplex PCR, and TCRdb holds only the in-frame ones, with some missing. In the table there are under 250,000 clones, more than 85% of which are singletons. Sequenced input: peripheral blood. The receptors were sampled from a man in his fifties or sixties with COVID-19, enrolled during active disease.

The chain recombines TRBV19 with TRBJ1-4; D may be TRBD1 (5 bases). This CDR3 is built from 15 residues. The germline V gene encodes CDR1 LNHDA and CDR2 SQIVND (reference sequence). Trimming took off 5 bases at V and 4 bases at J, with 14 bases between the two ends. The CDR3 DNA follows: TGTGCCAGTAGTCCAAGACAGAGAGTTAATGAAAAACTGTTTTTT. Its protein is CASSPRQRVNEKLFF. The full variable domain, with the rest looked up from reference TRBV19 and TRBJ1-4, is DGGITQSPKYLFRKEGQNVTLSCEQNLNHDAMYWYRQDPGQGLRLIYYSQIVNDFQKGDIAEGYSVSREKKESFPLTVTSAQKNPTAFYLCASSPRQRVNEKLFFGSGTQLSVL.

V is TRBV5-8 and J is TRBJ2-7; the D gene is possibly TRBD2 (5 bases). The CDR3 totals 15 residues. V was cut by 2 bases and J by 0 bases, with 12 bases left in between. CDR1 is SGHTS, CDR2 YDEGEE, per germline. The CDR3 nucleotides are TGTGCCAGCAGCTTTGTTCGGGGAAGCTCCTACGAGCAGTACTTC. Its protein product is CASSFVRGSSYEQYF.

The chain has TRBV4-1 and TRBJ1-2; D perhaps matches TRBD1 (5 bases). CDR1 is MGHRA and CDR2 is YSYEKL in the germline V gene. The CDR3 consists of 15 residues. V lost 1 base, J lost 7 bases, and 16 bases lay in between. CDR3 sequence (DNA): TGCGCCAGCAGCCAAGGACGTAGGGGTTCAGCTGGCTACACCTTC. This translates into CASSQGRRGSAGYTF.

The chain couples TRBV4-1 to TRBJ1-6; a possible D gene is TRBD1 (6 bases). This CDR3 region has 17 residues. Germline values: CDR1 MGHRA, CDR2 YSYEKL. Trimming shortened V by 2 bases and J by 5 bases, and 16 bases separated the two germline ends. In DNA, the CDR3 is TGCGCCAGCAGCCAAACCCTACAGGGTTATGATAATTCACCCCTCCACTTT. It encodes CASSQTLQGYDNSPLHF.

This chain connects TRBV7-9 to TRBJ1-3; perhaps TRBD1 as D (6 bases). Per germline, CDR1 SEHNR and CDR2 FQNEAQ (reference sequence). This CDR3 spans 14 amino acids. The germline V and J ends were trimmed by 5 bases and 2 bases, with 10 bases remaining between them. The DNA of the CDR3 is TGTGCCAGCAGCCTACAGGGAACTGGAAACACCATATATTTT. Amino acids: CASSLQGTGNTIYF.

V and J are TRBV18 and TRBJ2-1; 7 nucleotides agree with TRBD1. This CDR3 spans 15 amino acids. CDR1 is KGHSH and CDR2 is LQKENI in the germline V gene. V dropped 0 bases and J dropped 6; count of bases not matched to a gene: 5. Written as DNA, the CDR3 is TGTGCCAGCTCACCACCGGGACAGAATGGCAATGAGCAGTTCTTC. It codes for CASSPPGQNGNEQFF.

The CDR3 reads CASSKSSGGSTDTQYF. The CDR3 DNA reads as TGCGCCAGCAGTAAATCTAGCGGGGGATCTACAGATACGCAGTATTTT. The J gene is TRBJ2-3, the V gene TRBV10-1, with 10 bases lining up with TRBD2. J lost 3 bases, V lost 5 bases, and 8 bases had no gene match. The CDR3 is 16 amino acids. Germline lookup yields CDR1 WNHNN and CDR2 SYGVQD (reference sequence).

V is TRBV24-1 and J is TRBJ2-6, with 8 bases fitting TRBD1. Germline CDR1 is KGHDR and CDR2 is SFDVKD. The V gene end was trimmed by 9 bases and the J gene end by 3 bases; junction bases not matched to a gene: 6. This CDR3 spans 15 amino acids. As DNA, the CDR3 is TGTGCCACCGAGTCAGGGGGCGGTGGGGCCAACGTCCTGACTTTC. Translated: CATESGGGGANVLTF.

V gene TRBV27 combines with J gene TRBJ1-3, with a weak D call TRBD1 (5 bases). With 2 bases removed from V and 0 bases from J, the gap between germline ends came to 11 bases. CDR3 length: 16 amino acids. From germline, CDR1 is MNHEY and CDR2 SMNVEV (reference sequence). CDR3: CASSLSRQLSGNTIYF. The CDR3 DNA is TGTGCCAGCAGTTTAAGTAGACAGCTCTCTGGAAACACCATATATTTT.

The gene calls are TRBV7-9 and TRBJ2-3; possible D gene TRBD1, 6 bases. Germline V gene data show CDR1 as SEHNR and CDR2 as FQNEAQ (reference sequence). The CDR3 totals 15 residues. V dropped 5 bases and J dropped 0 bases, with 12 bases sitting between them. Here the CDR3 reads CASSAWTASTDTQYF. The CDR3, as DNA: TGTGCCAGCAGCGCCTGGACAGCCAGCACAGATACGCAGTATTTT. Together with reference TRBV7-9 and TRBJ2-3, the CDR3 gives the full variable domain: DTGVSQNPRHKITKRGQNVTFRCDPISEHNRLYWYRQTLGQGPEFLTYFQNEAQLEKSRLLSDRFSAERPKGSFSTLEIQRTEQGDSAMYLCASSAWTASTDTQYFGPGTRLTVL.

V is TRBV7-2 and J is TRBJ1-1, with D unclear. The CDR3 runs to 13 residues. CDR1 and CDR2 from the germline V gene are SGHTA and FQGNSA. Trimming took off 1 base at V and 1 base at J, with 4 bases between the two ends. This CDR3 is CASSLDRNTEAFF. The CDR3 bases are TGTGCCAGCAGCTTAGATCGGAACACTGAAGCTTTCTTT.